This T cell receptor beta chain was identified during a study of neurological immune-mediated disorders. Via MiXCR, TCRdb re-called the 5' RACE reads, giving one row per CDR3 protein. The sample includes around 69,000 distinct CDR3 sequences, roughly 10% of them seen just once. Time point denoted: longitudinal time-point 1 (baseline). Unsorted libraries used 2 million PBMCs kept at -80 degrees C. CDR1 DFQATT and CDR2 SNEGSKA come from the germline V gene (reference sequence). The CDR3 loop spans 16 amino acids. V gave up 5 bases and J gave up 0 bases; unmatched junction bases: 8. This clonotype was observed many times.

This chain links TRBV20-1 with TRBJ2-3; 10 nucleotides agree with TRBD2. This clonotype originated in a man aged 25 to 40 in good health. The sequencing input was PBMCs. CDR3: CSALVAGGFSTDTQYF. CDR3 DNA: TGCAGTGCTCTAGTAGCGGGAGGATTTAGCACAGATACGCAGTATTTT.